Each of the 25 T cell receptor beta chains below was sequenced from the same sample in a study of blood T cell repertoires in COVID-19. Libraries were prepared by immunoSEQ multiplex PCR; TCRdb keeps only in-frame clonotypes and omits some of them. The sample lists some 50,000 clones, approximately 84% occurring once. What was sequenced was peripheral blood. The receptors were gathered from a human donor in a cohort sampled during active COVID-19.

The chain combines TRBV14 with TRBJ2-2; D gene unclear. This CDR3 region has 13 residues. Germline CDR1 is SGHDN and CDR2 is FVKESK. V was shortened by 4 bases and J by 8 bases, with 11 bases between the two germline ends. This CDR3 reads CASSLKIRGELFF. CDR3 nucleotide sequence: TGTGCCAGCAGCCTAAAAATCAGGGGGGAGCTGTTTTTT. Based on the CDR3 plus reference TRBV14 and TRBJ2-2, the full variable domain is EAGVTQFPSHSVIEKGQTVTLRCDPISGHDNLYWYRRVMGKEIKFLLHFVKESKQDESGMPNNRFLAERTGGTYSTLKVQPAELEDSGVYFCASSLKIRGELFFGEGSRLTVL.

This chain links TRBV9 with TRBJ2-7, with TRBD1 matching 8 bases. The CDR3 has 14 residues. V shed 4 bases, J shed 1 base, and the junction held 4 bases outside the gene matches. Germline CDR1 is SGDLS and CDR2 is YYNGEE. The CDR3 DNA is TGTGCCAGCAGCTCCGGACAGGGTTCCTACGAGCAGTACTTC. As protein: CASSSGQGSYEQYF.

V gene TRBV9 combines with J gene TRBJ2-1; D is undetermined. The germline V gene has CDR1 SGDLS and CDR2 YYNGEE. CDR3 length: 13 amino acids. Trimming took 0 bases from V and 7 from J, leaving 8 bases between them. The CDR3 protein is CASSVEPRNEQFF. The CDR3 bases are TGTGCCAGCAGCGTAGAGCCCCGAAATGAGCAGTTCTTC. Supplemented by reference TRBV9 and TRBJ2-1, the full variable domain reads DSGVTQTPKHLITATGQRVTLRCSPRSGDLSVYWYQQSLDQGLQFLIQYYNGEERAKGNILERFSAQQFPDLHSELNLSSLELGDSALYFCASSVEPRNEQFFGPGTRLTVL.

The chain has TRBV19 and TRBJ2-2; 7 nucleotides agree with TRBD1. Trimming removed 9 bases from V and 3 bases from J; junction bases left unmatched: 7. CDR1 LNHDA and CDR2 SQIVND come from the germline V gene (reference sequence). This CDR3 comprises 14 residues. The CDR3 protein is CASKGAWDTGELFF. CDR3 DNA: TGTGCCAGCAAGGGGGCGTGGGACACCGGGGAGCTGTTTTTT.

The V gene is TRBV4-1, the J gene TRBJ2-3; no reliable D call. The CDR3 totals 13 residues. Germline V gives CDR1 MGHRA, CDR2 YSYEKL. The V end lost 5 bases, the J end lost 0 bases, and 6 bases lay between the germline ends. The CDR3 bases are TGCGCCAGCAGCTATGGCAGCACAGATACGCAGTATTTT. It is translated as CASSYGSTDTQYF.

This clone turned up a few times. This chain uses TRBV6-5 with TRBJ1-5, with 8 bases fitting TRBD1. V was pared by 6 bases and J by 7 bases, with 11 bases of the junction left unmatched. This CDR3 has 15 amino acids. Germline assignment: CDR1 MNHEY and CDR2 SVGAGI. CDR3 region: CASSPTDRGWQPQHF. As DNA, the CDR3 is TGTGCCAGCAGCCCAACAGACAGGGGCTGGCAGCCCCAGCATTTT.

The CDR3 is CASSNGRKRLETQYF. The CDR3 region has the DNA TGTGCCAGCTCCAACGGGAGAAAGAGGTTGGAGACCCAGTACTTC. The genes are TRBV6-8 and TRBJ2-5, with D tentatively TRBD2 (6 bases). Trimming took 8 bases from V and 5 from J, leaving 21 bases between them. Per germline, CDR1 MNHGY and CDR2 SAAAGT. CDR3 length equals 15 residues.

V usage is TRBV28 and J usage is TRBJ1-1; 8 bases agree with TRBD1. Germline V gene sequence: CDR1 MDHEN, CDR2 SYDVKM. This CDR3 has 12 amino acids. The V segment lost 5 bases and the J segment 10 bases; nucleotides outside the gene matches: 6. In DNA, the CDR3 is TGTGCCAGCAGTACCCCGCAGGGGGCAGCTTTCTTT. Residues: CASSTPQGAAFF. Filled out from reference TRBV28 and TRBJ1-1, the complete variable domain reads DVKVTQSSRYLVKRTGEKVFLECVQDMDHENMFWYRQDPGLGLRLIYFSYDVKMKEKGDIPEGYSVSREKKERFSLILESASTNQTSMYLCASSTPQGAAFFGQGTRLTVV.

The chain carries TRBV3-1 (or the pseudogene TRBV3-2) and TRBJ1-2; D is possibly TRBD1 (5 bases). The CDR3 consists of 14 residues. The germline gives CDR1 LGHDT, CDR2 YNNKEL (reference sequence). The ends were cut back, 0 bases at V and 2 bases at J, with 7 bases in the middle. CDR3 DNA sequence: TGTGCCAGCAGCCAAGATAGGGGAAACTATGGCTACACCTTC. Translated, it gives CASSQDRGNYGYTF.

This clone showed up just a few times. The chain joins TRBV7-9 to TRBJ2-3, with TRBD2 identical over 9 bases. The CDR3 runs 15 residues. V shed 6 bases, J shed 1 base, and the junction held 5 bases outside the gene matches. From germline, CDR1 is SEHNR and CDR2 FQNEAQ (reference sequence). Here the CDR3 DNA reads TGTGCCAGCAGTCCCAGACTAGCGGGCACAGATACGCAGTATTTT. Translation: CASSPRLAGTDTQYF.

The count of this clone is one. The gene calls are TRBV5-1 and TRBJ2-7; unclear D gene. Germline CDR1 SGHRS, CDR2 YFSETQ. The V and J ends lost 6 bases and 3 bases respectively, with 10 bases between them. The CDR3 runs 12 residues. Here the CDR3 reads CASNIGDYEQYF. CDR3 in DNA: TGCGCCAGCAATATCGGTGACTACGAGCAGTACTTC.

V is TRBV7-8 and J is TRBJ2-5; D may be TRBD2 (7 bases). V was trimmed by 4 bases and J by 6 bases, leaving 18 bases between them. The CDR3 loop spans 15 amino acids. Germline V lookup: CDR1 SGHVS, CDR2 FQNEAQ. The CDR3 DNA reads as TGTGCCAGCAGCTCAGGGGAGGGGGTCATTCAGACCCAGTACTTC. The encoded protein is CASSSGEGVIQTQYF.

The CDR3 sequence is CASRGPTGELFF. Written as DNA, the CDR3 is TGTGCCAGCAGGGGCCCAACCGGGGAGCTGTTTTTT. The rearrangement links TRBV7-9 to TRBJ2-2; D remains ambiguous. Trimming took 6 bases from V and 5 from J, leaving 7 bases between them. Germline V gives CDR1 SEHNR, CDR2 FQNEAQ (reference sequence). This CDR3 is 12 amino acids long.

The chain carries TRBV12-3 or TRBV12-4 and TRBJ1-2; D possibly corresponds to TRBD1 (6 bases). This CDR3 is built from 13 residues. Trimming removed 5 bases at V and 8 bases at J, with 15 bases between. In DNA, the CDR3 is TGTGCCAGCAGTACTCGTAACAGGGTGGGCTACACCTTC. Amino acid sequence: CASSTRNRVGYTF.

This clone was found a few times. V usage is TRBV19 and J usage is TRBJ1-5; 9 nucleotides agree with TRBD1. Trimming at V came to 1 base and at J to 6 bases, leaving 7 bases not matched to a gene. Germline V lookup: CDR1 LNHDA, CDR2 SQIVND (reference sequence). The CDR3 is made up of 16 amino acids. CDR3 amino acids: CASSIGGGQGSQPQHF. As DNA, the CDR3 is TGTGCCAGTAGTATAGGAGGGGGACAGGGTAGTCAGCCCCAGCATTTT.

This rearrangement joins TRBV7-2 to TRBJ2-7; 9 nucleotides match TRBD1. J gave up 3 bases and V 5 bases, and 11 bases lay outside the gene matches. The CDR3 covers 16 residues. Germline V gives CDR1 SGHTA, CDR2 FQGNSA. The CDR3 coding sequence is TGTGCCAGCAGCCAAGACAGCGGACAGGGGTTCTACGAGCAGTACTTC. Its protein product is CASSQDSGQGFYEQYF.

As to this clone: A junction boundary mismatches the germline segment, possibly from a read error. The CDR3 nucleotides are TGTGCTAGCAGCCTTACCCGGGGGGATATAAATGAGCAGTTCTTC. It codes for CASSLTRGDINEQFF. V is TRBV7-7 and J is TRBJ2-1; 7 nucleotides align to TRBD2. The CDR3 covers 15 residues. Germline CDR1 and CDR2: SSHAT and FNYEAQ (reference sequence). Full variable domain (missing parts from reference TRBV7-7 and TRBJ2-1): GAGVSQSPRYKVTKRGQDVTLRCDPISSHATLYWYQQALGQGPEFLTYFNYEAQPDKSGLPSDRFSAERPEGSISTLTIQRTEQRDSAMYRCASSLTRGDINEQFFGPGTRLTVL.

This clone came up once. The gene calls are TRBV10-3 and TRBJ1-5, with TRBD1 matching 9 bases. V lost 3 bases to trimming and J lost 4 bases; unmatched junction nucleotides: 1. In germline, CDR1 is ENHRY, CDR2 SYGVKD. This CDR3 spans 14 amino acids. CDR3 coding DNA: TGTGCCATCAGTGAACAGGGGGCAAATCAGCCCCAGCATTTT. It specifies CAISEQGANQPQHF.

This clone was picked up one time. The rearrangement links TRBV4-3 to TRBJ2-7, with 13 bases aligning to TRBD2. Germline CDR1 and CDR2: LGHNA and YSLEER. This CDR3 spans 18 amino acids. V dropped 0 bases and J dropped 6; count of bases not matched to a gene: 11. The CDR3 loop is CASSQDSTSGGALGEQYF. CDR3 DNA sequence: TGCGCCAGCAGCCAAGATTCAACTAGCGGGGGGGCCCTCGGCGAGCAGTACTTC.

J is TRBJ1-2 and V is TRBV7-2; 8 bases are shared with TRBD1. V lost 1 base, J lost 4 bases, and 5 bases stayed unmatched. The CDR3 runs to 15 residues. The germline V gene has CDR1 SGHTA and CDR2 FQGNSA. The DNA of the CDR3 is TGTGCCAGCAGCTTAGGATTGACAGGGGTCTATGGCTACACCTTC. The encoded protein is CASSLGLTGVYGYTF.

V gene TRBV4-3 combines with J gene TRBJ1-2; the D gene is possibly TRBD1 (5 bases). With 0 bases removed from V and 6 bases from J, the gap between germline ends came to 17 bases. From germline, CDR1 is LGHNA and CDR2 YSLEER. This CDR3 is built from 16 residues. The CDR3 here is CASSQDWGGARDGYTF. CDR3 nucleotide sequence: TGCGCCAGCAGCCAAGATTGGGGGGGAGCCCGGGATGGCTACACCTTC.

V usage is TRBV7-8 and J usage is TRBJ2-1, with TRBD2 matching over 12 bases. Germline V gene data show CDR1 as SGHVS and CDR2 as FQNEAQ. CDR3 length: 15 residues. The ends lost 3 bases at V and 6 bases at J; junction bases unmatched: 3. CDR3: CASSFETSGSNEQFF. CDR3 sequence (DNA): TGTGCCAGCAGCTTTGAGACTAGCGGGAGCAATGAGCAGTTCTTC.

This clone has only one observation. The chain couples TRBV3-1 (or the pseudogene TRBV3-2) to TRBJ1-4, with D possibly matching TRBD1 (5 bases). The CDR3 contains 16 residues. V was trimmed by 0 bases and J by 6 bases, leaving 14 bases between them. Per germline, CDR1 LGHDT and CDR2 YNNKEL (reference sequence). The CDR3, as DNA: TGTGCCAGCAGCCAAGATCGGGGGGTTAGCGATGAAAAACTGTTTTTT. This sequence encodes CASSQDRGVSDEKLFF.

V and J are TRBV30 and TRBJ2-3, with 11 bases that match TRBD2. The CDR3 loop spans 14 amino acids. Germline values: CDR1 GTSNPN, CDR2 SVGIG (reference sequence). J lost 5 bases, V lost 4 bases, and 5 bases had no gene match. CDR3 bases: TGTGCCTGGAAGCTAGCGGGAGGAGGAGATACGCAGTATTTT. Translating it yields CAWKLAGGGDTQYF.

This sequence joins TRBV7-9 and TRBJ2-5; maybe TRBD1 (5 bases). Germline assignment: CDR1 SEHNR and CDR2 FQNEAQ (reference sequence). V was cut by 5 bases and J by 4 bases, with 26 bases left in between. This CDR3 has 18 residues. CDR3 region: CASSVKGGAGSSGETQYF. The CDR3 DNA follows: TGTGCCAGCAGCGTAAAAGGTGGGGCAGGGTCTTCGGGAGAGACCCAGTACTTC.